A selection of T cell receptor beta chains follows, all from one sample in a study of blood T cells in healthy people across ages. TCRdb reanalysed the 5' RACE reads using MiXCR and keeps one entry per CDR3 protein. The sample lists about 1,600,000 distinct CDR3 sequences; around 39% were seen once. Sequenced sample: blood. These receptors all stem from a woman aged 18-30 years in good health. Each CDR3 is given with its conserved first and last residue. The order of the fields is J gene, clone size, D gene, V gene, CDR3 protein, CDR3 DNA. A D gene is named only where the DNA matches it firmly. Only part of the rows carry a size: once, few, many, or a class if the clone is expanded.

j_gene: TRBJ2-1; abundance: -; d_gene: TRBD1; v_gene: TRBV6-1; CDR3aa: CASTRGTGRYGSSYNEQFF; CDR3nt: TGTGCCAGCACCAGAGGGACAGGGAGGTATGGGAGCTCCTACAATGAGCAGTTCTTC
j_gene: TRBJ1-2; abundance: -; d_gene: -; v_gene: TRBV6-5; CDR3aa: CASSKAGIHGYTF; CDR3nt: TGTGCCAGCAGCAAGGCAGGGATCCATGGCTACACCTTC
j_gene: TRBJ2-5; abundance: -; d_gene: TRBD1; v_gene: TRBV27; CDR3aa: CASSFYRGYQETQYF; CDR3nt: TGTGCCAGCAGTTTTTACAGGGGGTACCAAGAGACCCAGTACTTC
j_gene: TRBJ1-2; abundance: -; d_gene: TRBD1; v_gene: TRBV7-8; CDR3aa: CASSLARTGITNNYGYTF; CDR3nt: TGTGCCAGCAGCTTAGCGCGGACAGGGATTACGAATAACTATGGCTACACCTTT
j_gene: TRBJ2-3; abundance: once; d_gene: TRBD2; v_gene: TRBV7-2; CDR3aa: CASSSRIAGVKGTQYF; CDR3nt: TGTGCCAGCAGCTCCCGGATAGCGGGAGTCAAGGGTACGCAGTATTTT
j_gene: TRBJ1-1; abundance: -; d_gene: TRBD1; v_gene: TRBV20-1; CDR3aa: CSARQGTGVTEAFF; CDR3nt: TGCAGTGCCCGGCAGGGCACAGGGGTTACTGAAGCTTTTTTT
j_gene: TRBJ2-1; abundance: many; d_gene: TRBD2; v_gene: TRBV5-1; CDR3aa: CASGGLSGRYNEQFF; CDR3nt: TGCGCCAGCGGCGGACTTAGCGGGAGGTACAATGAGCAGTTCTTC
j_gene: TRBJ2-5; abundance: few; d_gene: -; v_gene: TRBV20-1; CDR3aa: CSARLPTAQETQYF; CDR3nt: TGCAGTGCTAGGCTTCCGACAGCGCAAGAGACCCAGTACTTC
j_gene: TRBJ1-2; abundance: -; d_gene: -; v_gene: TRBV20-1; CDR3aa: CSARGLDRNVTGYTF; CDR3nt: TGCAGTGCTAGGGGTCTCGACAGGAATGTTACGGGCTACACCTTC
j_gene: TRBJ2-3; abundance: -; d_gene: TRBD2; v_gene: TRBV27; CDR3aa: CASSRRLAGGPGTDTKYF; CDR3nt: TGTGCCAGCAGCCGCCGACTAGCGGGGGGGCCTGGCACAGATACGAAGTATTTT
j_gene: TRBJ2-3; abundance: -; d_gene: -; v_gene: TRBV10-3; CDR3aa: CAISEAGVDPATDTQYF; CDR3nt: TGTGCCATCAGTGAGGCAGGGGTGGACCCAGCTACAGATACGCAGTATTTT
j_gene: TRBJ1-4; abundance: -; d_gene: TRBD1; v_gene: TRBV12-3/TRBV12-4; CDR3aa: CASSRRQGDKSEKLFF; CDR3nt: TGTGCCAGCAGTCGAAGACAGGGGGATAAAAGCGAAAAACTGTTTTTT
j_gene: TRBJ1-1; abundance: -; d_gene: -; v_gene: TRBV10-3; CDR3aa: CAISAWNTEAFF; CDR3nt: TGTGCCATCAGTGCGTGGAACACTGAAGCTTTCTTT
j_gene: TRBJ2-3; abundance: -; d_gene: -; v_gene: TRBV6-5; CDR3aa: CASTSRDTQYF; CDR3nt: TGTGCCAGCACCAGTCGCGATACGCAGTATTTT